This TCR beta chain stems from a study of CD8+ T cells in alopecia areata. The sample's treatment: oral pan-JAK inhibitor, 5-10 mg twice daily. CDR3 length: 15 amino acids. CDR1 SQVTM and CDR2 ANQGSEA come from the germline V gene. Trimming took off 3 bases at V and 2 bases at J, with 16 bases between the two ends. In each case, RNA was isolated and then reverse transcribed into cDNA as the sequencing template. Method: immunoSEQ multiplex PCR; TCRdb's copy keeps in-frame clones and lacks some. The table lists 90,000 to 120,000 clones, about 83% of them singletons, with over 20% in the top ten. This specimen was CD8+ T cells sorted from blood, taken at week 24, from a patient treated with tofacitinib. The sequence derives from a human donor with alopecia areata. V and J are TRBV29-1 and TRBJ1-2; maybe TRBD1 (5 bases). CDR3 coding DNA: TGCAGCGTTGATCGGGGACGTCGCGAAAACTATGGCTACACCTTC. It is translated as CSVDRGRRENYGYTF.